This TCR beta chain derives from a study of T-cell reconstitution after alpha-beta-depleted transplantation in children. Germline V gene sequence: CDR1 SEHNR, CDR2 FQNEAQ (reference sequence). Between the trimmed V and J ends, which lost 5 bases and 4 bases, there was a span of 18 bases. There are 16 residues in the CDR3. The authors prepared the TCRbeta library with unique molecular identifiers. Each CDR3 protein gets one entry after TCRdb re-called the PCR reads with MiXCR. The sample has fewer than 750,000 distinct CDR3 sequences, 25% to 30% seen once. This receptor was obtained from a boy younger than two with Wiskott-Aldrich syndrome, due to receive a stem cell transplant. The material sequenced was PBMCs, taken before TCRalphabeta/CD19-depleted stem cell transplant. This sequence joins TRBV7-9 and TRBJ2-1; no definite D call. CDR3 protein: CASSDRWVATYNEQFF. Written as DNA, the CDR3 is TGTGCCAGCAGCGATCGATGGGTAGCTACGTACAATGAGCAGTTCTTC.